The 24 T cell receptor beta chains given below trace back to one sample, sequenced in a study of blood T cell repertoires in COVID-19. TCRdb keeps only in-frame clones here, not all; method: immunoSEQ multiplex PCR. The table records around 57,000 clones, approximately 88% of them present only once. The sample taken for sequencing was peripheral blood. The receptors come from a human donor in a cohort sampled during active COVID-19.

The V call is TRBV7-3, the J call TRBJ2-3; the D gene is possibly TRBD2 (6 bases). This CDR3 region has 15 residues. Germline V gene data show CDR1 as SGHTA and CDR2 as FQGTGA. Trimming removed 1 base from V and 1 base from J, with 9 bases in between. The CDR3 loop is CASSLNVAGTDTQYF. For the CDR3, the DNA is TGTGCCAGCAGCTTAAACGTAGCGGGCACAGATACGCAGTATTTT.

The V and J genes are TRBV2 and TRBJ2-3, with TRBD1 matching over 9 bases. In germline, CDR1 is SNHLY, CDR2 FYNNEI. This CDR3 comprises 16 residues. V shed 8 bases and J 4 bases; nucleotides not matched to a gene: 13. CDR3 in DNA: TGTGCCAGCGGCGACACCCGGGACAGGGTGGCAGATACGCAGTATTTT. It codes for CASGDTRDRVADTQYF.

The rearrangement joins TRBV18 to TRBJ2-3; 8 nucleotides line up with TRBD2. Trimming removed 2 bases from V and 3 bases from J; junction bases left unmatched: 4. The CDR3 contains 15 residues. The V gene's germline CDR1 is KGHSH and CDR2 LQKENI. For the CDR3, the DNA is TGTGCCAGCTCACCAACGGGGGGGCTGACAGATACGCAGTATTTT. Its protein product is CASSPTGGLTDTQYF. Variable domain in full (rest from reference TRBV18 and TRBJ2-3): NAGVMQNPRHLVRRRGQEARLRCSPMKGHSHVYWYRQLPEEGLKFMVYLQKENIIDESGMPKERFSAEFPKEGPSILRIQQVVRGDSAAYFCASSPTGGLTDTQYFGPGTRLTVL.

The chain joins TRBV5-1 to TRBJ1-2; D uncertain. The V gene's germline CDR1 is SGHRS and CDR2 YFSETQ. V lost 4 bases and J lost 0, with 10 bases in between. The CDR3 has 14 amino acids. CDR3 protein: CASSPRGTNYGYTF. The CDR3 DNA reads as TGCGCCAGCAGCCCTCGGGGAACTAACTATGGCTACACCTTC. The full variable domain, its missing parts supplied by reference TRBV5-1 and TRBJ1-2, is KAGVTQTPRYLIKTRGQQVTLSCSPISGHRSVSWYQQTPGQGLQFLFEYFSETQRNKGNFPGRFSGRQFSNSRSEMNVSTLELGDSALYLCASSPRGTNYGYTFGSGTRLTVV.

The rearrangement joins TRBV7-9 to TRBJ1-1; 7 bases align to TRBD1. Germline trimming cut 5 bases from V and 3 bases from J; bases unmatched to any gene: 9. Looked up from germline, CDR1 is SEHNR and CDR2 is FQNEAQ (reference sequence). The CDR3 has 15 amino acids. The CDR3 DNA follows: TGTGCCAGCAGCCCCAGACAGGGCCGGGACACTGAAGCTTTCTTT. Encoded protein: CASSPRQGRDTEAFF.

The CDR3 coding sequence is TGTGCCAGTAGTATTAACAGAAACTCCTACGAGCAGTACTTC. Amino acid sequence: CASSINRNSYEQYF. The chain uses TRBV19 and TRBJ2-7, with D hard to call. Trimming left V 3 bases short and J 0 bases short, with 9 bases between. The CDR3 contains 14 residues. CDR1 LNHDA and CDR2 SQIVND come from the germline V gene (reference sequence).

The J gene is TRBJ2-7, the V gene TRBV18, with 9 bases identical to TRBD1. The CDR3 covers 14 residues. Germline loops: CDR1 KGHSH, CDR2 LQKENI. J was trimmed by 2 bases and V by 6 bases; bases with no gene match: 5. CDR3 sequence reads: CASSPDRGPYEQYF. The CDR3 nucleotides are TGTGCCAGCTCTCCGGACAGGGGCCCCTACGAGCAGTACTTC. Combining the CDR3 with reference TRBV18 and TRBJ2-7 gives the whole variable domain NAGVMQNPRHLVRRRGQEARLRCSPMKGHSHVYWYRQLPEEGLKFMVYLQKENIIDESGMPKERFSAEFPKEGPSILRIQQVVRGDSAAYFCASSPDRGPYEQYFGPGTRLTVT.

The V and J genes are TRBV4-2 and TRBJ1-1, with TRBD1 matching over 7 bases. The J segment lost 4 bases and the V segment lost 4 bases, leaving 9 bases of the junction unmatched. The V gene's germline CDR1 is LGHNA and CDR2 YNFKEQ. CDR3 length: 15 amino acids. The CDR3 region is CASSLTTGEITEAFF. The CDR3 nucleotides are TGTGCCAGCAGCCTTACCACAGGGGAGATCACTGAAGCTTTCTTT.

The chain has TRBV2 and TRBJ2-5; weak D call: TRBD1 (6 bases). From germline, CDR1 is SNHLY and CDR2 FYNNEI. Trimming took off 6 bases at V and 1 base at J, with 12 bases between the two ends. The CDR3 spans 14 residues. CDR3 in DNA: TGTGCCAGCAGCGCCGGACAGTTCCAAGAGACCCAGTACTTC. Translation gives CASSAGQFQETQYF.

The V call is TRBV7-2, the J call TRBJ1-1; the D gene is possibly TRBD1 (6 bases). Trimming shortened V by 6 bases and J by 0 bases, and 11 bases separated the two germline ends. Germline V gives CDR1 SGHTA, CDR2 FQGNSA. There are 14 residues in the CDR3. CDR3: CASSPPGVNTEAFF. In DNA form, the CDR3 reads TGTGCCAGCAGTCCGCCAGGGGTGAACACTGAAGCTTTCTTT.

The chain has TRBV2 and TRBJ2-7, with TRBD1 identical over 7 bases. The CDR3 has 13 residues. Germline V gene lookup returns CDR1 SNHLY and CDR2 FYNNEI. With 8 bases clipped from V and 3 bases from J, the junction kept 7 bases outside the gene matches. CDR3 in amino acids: CASQRDRDYEQYF. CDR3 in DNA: TGTGCCAGCCAGAGGGACAGAGACTACGAGCAGTACTTC.

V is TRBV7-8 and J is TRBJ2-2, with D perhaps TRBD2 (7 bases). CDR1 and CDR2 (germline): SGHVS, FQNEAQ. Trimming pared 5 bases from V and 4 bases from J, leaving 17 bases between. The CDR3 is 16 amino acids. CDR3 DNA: TGTGCCAGCAGCCCCCGTGCGGGGGCTAGCACCGGGGAGCTGTTTTTT. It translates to CASSPRAGASTGELFF.

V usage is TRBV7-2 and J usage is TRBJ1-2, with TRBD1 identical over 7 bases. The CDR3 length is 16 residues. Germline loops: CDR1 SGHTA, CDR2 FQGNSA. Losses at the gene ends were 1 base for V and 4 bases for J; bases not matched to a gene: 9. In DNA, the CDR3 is TGTGCCAGCAGCTTAGAGTTGGCCCGGACAGGCTATGGCTACACCTTC. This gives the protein CASSLELARTGYGYTF.

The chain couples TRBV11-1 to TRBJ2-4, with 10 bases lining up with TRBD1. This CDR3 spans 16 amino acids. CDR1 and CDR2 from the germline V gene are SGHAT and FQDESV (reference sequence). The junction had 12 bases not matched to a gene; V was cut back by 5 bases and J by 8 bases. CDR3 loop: CASSPGPGQGRDIQYF. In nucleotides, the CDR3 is TGTGCCAGCAGCCCCGGTCCGGGACAGGGGCGGGACATTCAGTACTTC.

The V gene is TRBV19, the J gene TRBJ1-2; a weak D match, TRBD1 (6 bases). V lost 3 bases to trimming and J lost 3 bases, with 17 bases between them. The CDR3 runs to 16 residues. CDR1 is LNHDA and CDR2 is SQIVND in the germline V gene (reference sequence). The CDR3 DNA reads TGTGCCAGTAGTATCAAGAGGGGGGGCACATACTATGGCTACACCTTC. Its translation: CASSIKRGGTYYGYTF.

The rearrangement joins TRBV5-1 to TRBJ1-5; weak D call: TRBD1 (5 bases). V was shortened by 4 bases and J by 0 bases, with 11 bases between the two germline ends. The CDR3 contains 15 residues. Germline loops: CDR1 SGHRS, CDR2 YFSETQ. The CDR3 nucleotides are TGCGCCAGCAGCCCTCTCGGGGGTAGCAATCAGCCCCAGCATTTT. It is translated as CASSPLGGSNQPQHF.

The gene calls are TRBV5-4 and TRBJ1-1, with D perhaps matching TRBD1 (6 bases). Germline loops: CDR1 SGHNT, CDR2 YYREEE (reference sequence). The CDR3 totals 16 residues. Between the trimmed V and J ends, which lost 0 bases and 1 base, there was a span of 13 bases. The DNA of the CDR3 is TGTGCCAGCAGCTTGGCCTTACAGGGTGGGAACACTGAAGCTTTCTTT. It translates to CASSLALQGGNTEAFF.

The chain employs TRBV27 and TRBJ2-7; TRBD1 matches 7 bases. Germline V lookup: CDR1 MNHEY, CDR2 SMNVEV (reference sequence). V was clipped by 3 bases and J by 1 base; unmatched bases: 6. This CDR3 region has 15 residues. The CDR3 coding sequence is TGTGCCAGCAGTTTTTACGGGACAGCGTCCTACGAGCAGTACTTC. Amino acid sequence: CASSFYGTASYEQYF.

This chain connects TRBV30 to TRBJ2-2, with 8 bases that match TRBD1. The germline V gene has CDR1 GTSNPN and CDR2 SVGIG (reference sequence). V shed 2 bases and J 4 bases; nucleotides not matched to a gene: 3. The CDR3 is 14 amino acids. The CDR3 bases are TGTGCCTGGAGTCCAGGGGGCCGCACCGGGGAGCTGTTTTTT. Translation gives CAWSPGGRTGELFF. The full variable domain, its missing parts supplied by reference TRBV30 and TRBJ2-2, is SQTIHQWPATLVQPVGSPLSLECTVEGTSNPNLYWYRQAAGRGLQLLFYSVGIGQISSEVPQNLSASRPQDRQFILSSKKLLLSDSGFYLCAWSPGGRTGELFFGEGSRLTVL.

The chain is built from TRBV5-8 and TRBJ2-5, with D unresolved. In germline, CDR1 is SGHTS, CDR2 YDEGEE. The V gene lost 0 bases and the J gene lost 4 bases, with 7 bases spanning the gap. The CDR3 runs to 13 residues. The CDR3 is CASSLGHRETQYF. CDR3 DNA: TGTGCCAGCAGCTTGGGACACAGAGAGACCCAGTACTTC.

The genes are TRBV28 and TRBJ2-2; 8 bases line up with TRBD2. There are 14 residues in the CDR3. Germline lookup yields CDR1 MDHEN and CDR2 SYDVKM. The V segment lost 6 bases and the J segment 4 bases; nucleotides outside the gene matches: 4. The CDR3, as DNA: TGTGCCAGCAGACAGGGACTAGGCACCGGGGAGCTGTTTTTT. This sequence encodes CASRQGLGTGELFF.

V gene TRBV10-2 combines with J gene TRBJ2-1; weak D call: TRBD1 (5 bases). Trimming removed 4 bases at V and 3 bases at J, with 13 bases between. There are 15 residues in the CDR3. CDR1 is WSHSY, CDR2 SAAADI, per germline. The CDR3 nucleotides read TGCGCCAGCAGTGGTGAAGGGGCTAACTACAATGAGCAGTTCTTC. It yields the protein CASSGEGANYNEQFF.

This CDR3 reads CASRHQGGTEAFF. The CDR3 nucleotides read TGTGCCAGTAGACACCAGGGTGGTACTGAAGCTTTCTTT. The rearrangement links TRBV19 to TRBJ1-1; a weak D match, TRBD1 (5 bases). Trimming removed 6 bases at V and 5 bases at J, with 13 bases between. This CDR3 region has 13 residues. In germline, CDR1 is LNHDA, CDR2 SQIVND (reference sequence).

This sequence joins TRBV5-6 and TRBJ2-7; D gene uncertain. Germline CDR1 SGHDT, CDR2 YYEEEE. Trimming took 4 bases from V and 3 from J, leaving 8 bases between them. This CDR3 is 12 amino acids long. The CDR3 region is CASSQTHYEQYF. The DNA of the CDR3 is TGTGCCAGCAGCCAAACACACTACGAGCAGTACTTC. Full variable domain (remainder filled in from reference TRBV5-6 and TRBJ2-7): DAGVTQSPTHLIKTRGQQVTLRCSPKSGHDTVSWYQQALGQGPQFIFQYYEEEERQRGNFPDRFSGHQFPNYSSELNVNALLLGDSALYLCASSQTHYEQYFGPGTRLTVT.